This passage covers 27 T cell receptor beta chains from one sample sequenced in a study of beta chain features in type 1 diabetes. Every bit of the isolated RNA underwent reverse transcription, so sequencing read expressed TCRB transcripts. The repertoire was sequenced with immunoSEQ multiplex PCR; TCRdb's copy has only in-frame clones and lacks some. The repertoire holds about 930,000 clones, with about a sixth as singletons. The specimen was naive CD4+ T cells from blood. The origin of the receptors is a woman younger than 35 in good health.

This clone was counted a few times. This chain connects TRBV5-6 to TRBJ2-5; D not resolved. Trimming shortened V by 0 bases and J by 0 bases, and 3 bases separated the two germline ends. CDR1 and CDR2 from the germline V gene are SGHDT and YYEEEE. The CDR3 is 13 residues long. The CDR3 loop reads CASSLGNQETQYF. CDR3 nucleotides: TGTGCCAGCAGCTTGGGGAACCAAGAGACCCAGTACTTC.

The chain recombines TRBV4-1 with TRBJ2-7; D is uncertain. The germline V and J ends were trimmed by 1 base and 3 bases, with 7 bases remaining between them. The length of the CDR3 is 13 residues. CDR1 is MGHRA, CDR2 YSYEKL, per germline. CDR3 sequence: CASSQALNYEQYF. The CDR3 nucleotides are TGCGCCAGCAGCCAAGCCTTAAACTACGAGCAGTACTTC.

This clone came up a few times. Written as DNA, the CDR3 is TGTGCCAGCAGCTTAGATCACGTTGTAACTGAAGCTTTCTTT. Protein: CASSLDHVVTEAFF. V gene TRBV7-2 combines with J gene TRBJ1-1; D uncertain. Germline CDR1 reads SGHTA; CDR2 reads FQGNSA. Between the trimmed V and J ends, which lost 1 base and 5 bases, there was a span of 11 bases. This CDR3 region has 14 residues. The full variable domain, in which reference TRBV7-2 and TRBJ1-1 provide the parts outside the CDR3, is GAGVSQSPSNKVTEKGKDVELRCDPISGHTALYWYRQSLGQGLEFLIYFQGNSAPDKSGLPSDRFSAERTGGSVSTLTIQRTQQEDSAVYLCASSLDHVVTEAFFGQGTRLTVV.

This clone was counted only a few times. The rearrangement links TRBV5-1 to TRBJ2-7; TRBD1 matches at 8 bases. The V segment lost 5 bases and the J segment 4 bases; nucleotides outside the gene matches: 8. This CDR3 is 14 amino acids long. Germline CDR1 and CDR2: SGHRS and YFSETQ. The CDR3 DNA sequence: TGCGCCAGCAGGTCGGACAGGGAGATTTACGAGCAGTACTTC. This encodes CASRSDREIYEQYF.

J is TRBJ1-2 and V is TRBV6-1; D ambiguous. Trimming cost V 1 base and J 5 bases, with 8 bases left between them. The germline V gene has CDR1 MNHNS and CDR2 SASEGT. This CDR3 has 13 amino acids. The CDR3 loop reads CASSEDQIYGYTF. The CDR3 DNA reads as TGTGCCAGCAGTGAAGACCAGATATATGGCTACACCTTC.

This clone was observed a handful of times. This sequence joins TRBV15 and TRBJ2-1; D may be TRBD1 or TRBD2 (5 bases each). The V end was cut by 2 bases, the J end by 7 bases, with 15 bases between. Germline values: CDR1 LNHNV, CDR2 YYDKDF (reference sequence). The CDR3 consists of 15 residues. The CDR3 loop reads CATSRRNRDGNEQFF. DNA of the CDR3: TGTGCCACCAGCAGACGCAACCGGGACGGAAATGAGCAGTTCTTC.

The chain combines TRBV19 with TRBJ2-1, with TRBD2 as a possible D gene (5 bases). This CDR3 is 17 amino acids long. Trimming shortened V by 4 bases and J by 4 bases, and 20 bases separated the two germline ends. Germline CDR1 is LNHDA and CDR2 is SQIVND (reference sequence). CDR3 DNA: TGTGCCAGTAGTAAGCCCGCGGGTAGAGTCCCTTACAATGAGCAGTTCTTC. Translated, it gives CASSKPAGRVPYNEQFF.

The chain combines TRBV4-2 with TRBJ2-2, with 7 bases fitting TRBD2. Germline V gives CDR1 LGHNA, CDR2 YNFKEQ. This CDR3 spans 16 amino acids. The V and J ends lost 4 bases and 5 bases, in that order; junction bases with no gene match: 10. The CDR3 spells CASSPGLVTWTGELFF. The CDR3 DNA follows: TGTGCCAGCAGCCCCGGACTAGTAACGTGGACCGGGGAGCTGTTTTTT.

V and J are TRBV4-3 and TRBJ1-2; D gene uncertain. The germline CDR1 and CDR2 sequences are LGHNA and YSLEER. This CDR3 spans 12 amino acids. Trimming shortened V by 4 bases and J by 7 bases, and 10 bases separated the two germline ends. CDR3 region: CASSLAGSGYTF. The CDR3, as DNA: TGCGCCAGCAGCCTAGCCGGTTCTGGCTACACCTTC.

The gene calls are TRBV7-3 and TRBJ2-5; D is possibly TRBD2 (5 bases). CDR1 and CDR2 from the germline V gene are SGHTA and FQGTGA. The CDR3 consists of 14 residues. The V end was cut by 0 bases, the J end by 2 bases, with 7 bases between. The CDR3 sequence is CASSLTPGQETQYF. DNA for the CDR3: TGTGCCAGCAGCTTAACACCGGGACAAGAGACCCAGTACTTC.

The rearrangement links TRBV19 to TRBJ2-7; D might be TRBD2 (6 bases). With 6 bases removed from V and 2 bases from J, the gap between germline ends came to 17 bases. This CDR3 has 15 amino acids. From germline, CDR1 is LNHDA and CDR2 SQIVND (reference sequence). CDR3 sequence (DNA): TGTGCCAGTAGCATTCGGACTGCGGGGCCCTACGAGCAGTACTTC. It yields the protein CASSIRTAGPYEQYF. The complete variable domain, with remaining parts taken from reference TRBV19 and TRBJ2-7, reads DGGITQSPKYLFRKEGQNVTLSCEQNLNHDAMYWYRQDPGQGLRLIYYSQIVNDFQKGDIAEGYSVSREKKESFPLTVTSAQKNPTAFYLCASSIRTAGPYEQYFGPGTRLTVT.

This clone was counted many times. Additional DNA sequences in this sample encode the identical CDR3. This sequence joins TRBV18 and TRBJ2-7; tentative D call: TRBD1 (5 bases). The V and J ends lost 3 bases and 5 bases respectively, with 11 bases between them. This CDR3 comprises 13 residues. Germline assignment: CDR1 KGHSH and CDR2 LQKENI. The CDR3, as DNA: TGTGCCAGCTCACCCGGCAGGGCACACGAGCAGTACTTC. It yields the protein CASSPGRAHEQYF.

The V and J genes are TRBV23-1 and TRBJ2-2, with D uncertain. TRBV23-1 is assigned to the ORF class and has an uncertain function. The V and J ends lost 10 bases and 11 bases respectively, with 5 bases between them. This CDR3 contains 8 residues. Here the CDR3 reads CAISELFF. DNA of the CDR3: TGCGCCATCAGCGAGCTGTTTTTT.

Here the CDR3 DNA reads TGTGCCAGCAGTTGGTCGGTGAACACTGAAGCTTTCTTT. It encodes CASSWSVNTEAFF. The chain has TRBV28 and TRBJ1-1, with D unclear. Germline V gene data show CDR1 as MDHEN and CDR2 as SYDVKM. V was trimmed by 4 bases and J by 0 bases, leaving 6 bases between them. The CDR3 spans 13 residues.

The rearrangement links TRBV5-1 to TRBJ1-2; 9 bases match TRBD1. The CDR3 spans 15 residues. Trimming took 3 bases from V and 3 from J; bases not matched to a gene: 6. Germline V gene data show CDR1 as SGHRS and CDR2 as YFSETQ. The CDR3 is CASSSGQGGYYGYTF. The CDR3 region has the DNA TGCGCCAGCAGCTCGGGACAGGGAGGCTACTATGGCTACACCTTC. Drawing the rest from reference TRBV5-1 and TRBJ1-2, the complete variable domain is KAGVTQTPRYLIKTRGQQVTLSCSPISGHRSVSWYQQTPGQGLQFLFEYFSETQRNKGNFPGRFSGRQFSNSRSEMNVSTLELGDSALYLCASSSGQGGYYGYTFGSGTRLTVV.

The chain employs TRBV6-5 and TRBJ2-5, with D unclear. The CDR3 has 14 amino acids. V was trimmed by 6 bases and J by 5 bases, leaving 16 bases between them. CDR1 is MNHEY, CDR2 SVGAGI, per germline. The CDR3 sequence: CASRPTWPWETQYF. The CDR3 nucleotides read TGTGCCAGCAGACCCACCTGGCCGTGGGAGACCCAGTACTTC.

The chain carries TRBV7-6 and TRBJ1-1; D is ambiguous. This CDR3 region has 14 residues. Germline V gene sequence: CDR1 SGHVS, CDR2 FNYEAQ. V dropped 2 bases and J dropped 7 bases, with 14 bases sitting between them. CDR3 DNA: TGTGCCAGCAGCTTATCCGCGGCGACAAATGAAGCTTTCTTT. It yields the protein CASSLSAATNEAFF. The full variable domain, completed using reference TRBV7-6 and TRBJ1-1, is GAGVSQSPRYKVTKRGQDVALRCDPISGHVSLYWYRQALGQGPEFLTYFNYEAQQDKSGLPNDRFSAERPEGSISTLTIQRTEQRDSAMYRCASSLSAATNEAFFGQGTRLTVV.

This clone has only a few counts. The CDR3 sequence is CSVAAGGPTDTQYF. The CDR3 coding sequence is TGCAGCGTTGCTGCGGGAGGGCCGACAGATACGCAGTATTTT. V is TRBV29-1 and J is TRBJ2-3; 9 nucleotides match TRBD2. The V and J ends lost 4 bases and 3 bases, in that order; junction bases with no gene match: 5. From germline, CDR1 is SQVTM and CDR2 ANQGSEA. The CDR3 length is 14 residues.

This rearrangement joins TRBV7-2 to TRBJ2-7; TRBD2 is a possible D gene (6 bases). The CDR3 covers 14 residues. Germline V gene lookup returns CDR1 SGHTA and CDR2 FQGNSA. Trimming cost V 1 base and J 3 bases, with 10 bases left between them. The CDR3 sequence: CASSLEGGNYEQYF. CDR3 bases: TGTGCCAGCAGCTTAGAAGGCGGGAACTACGAGCAGTACTTC.

The V and J genes are TRBV7-3 and TRBJ2-4; D unresolved. The germline V gene has CDR1 SGHTA and CDR2 FQGTGA. The CDR3 loop spans 12 amino acids. The V end was cut by 4 bases, the J end by 10 bases, with 11 bases between. CDR3 loop: CASSSRARIQYF. The DNA of the CDR3 is TGTGCCAGCAGCTCAAGGGCACGGATTCAGTACTTC.

This clone has a handful of counts. The chain recombines TRBV4-1 with TRBJ1-2; D is perhaps TRBD1 (6 bases). V was clipped by 4 bases and J by 2 bases, with 11 bases between them. This CDR3 spans 14 amino acids. Germline-derived CDR1 and CDR2 are MGHRA and YSYEKL. For the CDR3, the DNA is TGCGCCAGCAGCCTAGACGACAGGAACTATGGCTACACCTTC. It yields the protein CASSLDDRNYGYTF.

The rearrangement uses TRBV6-5 and TRBJ1-4, with 10 nucleotides matching TRBD1. The CDR3 has 16 amino acids. J lost 7 bases, V lost 0 bases, and 5 bases had no gene match. CDR1 is MNHEY, CDR2 SVGAGI, per germline. The CDR3 coding sequence is TGTGCCAGCAGTTACTCGGTGGGACAGGGGTCTGAAAAACTGTTTTTT. Its translation is CASSYSVGQGSEKLFF.

This clone was counted between two and nine times. The chain couples TRBV6-5 to TRBJ1-4; perhaps TRBD1 as D (5 bases). The CDR3 contains 15 residues. Germline V gene sequence: CDR1 MNHEY, CDR2 SVGAGI. V was trimmed by 0 bases and J by 8 bases, leaving 13 bases between them. The CDR3 loop reads CASSYSDSRLEKLFF. CDR3 nucleotides: TGTGCCAGCAGTTACTCTGACAGCAGATTGGAAAAACTGTTTTTT.

There are a few counts of this clone. CDR3 DNA sequence: TGTGCCAGCAGCTACGGGACTAGCGGCTACAATGAGCAGTTCTTC. Translated: CASSYGTSGYNEQFF. V is TRBV7-3 and J is TRBJ2-1; TRBD2 agrees at 11 bases. The CDR3 covers 15 residues. CDR1 is SGHTA, CDR2 FQGTGA, per germline. The junction had 2 bases not matched to a gene; V was cut back by 4 bases and J by 3 bases.

This clone was picked up a small number of times. V gene TRBV6-4 combines with J gene TRBJ1-1, with D perhaps matching TRBD1 (6 bases). This CDR3 is 14 amino acids long. With 5 bases removed from V and 4 bases from J, the gap between germline ends came to 14 bases. Germline values: CDR1 MRHNA, CDR2 SNTAGT. This chain's CDR3 is CASSSQGGSTEAFF. The CDR3 DNA follows: TGTGCCAGCAGTTCACAGGGTGGGAGCACTGAAGCTTTCTTT.

This clone was seen a handful of times. This sample includes further DNA sequences coding for the same CDR3. This rearrangement joins TRBV6-1 to TRBJ1-1; D gene uncertain. CDR3 length equals 12 residues. CDR1 is MNHNS, CDR2 SASEGT, per germline. Deletions cut 5 bases from V and 1 base from J, with 5 bases between. For the CDR3, the DNA is TGTGCCAGCAGTCTCAAGAACACTGAAGCTTTCTTT. This encodes CASSLKNTEAFF.

Worth noting for this clone: Within the sample, other DNA sequences also encode this same CDR3. The rearrangement uses TRBV20-1 and TRBJ2-4; D is uncertain. Germline CDR1 and CDR2: DFQATT and SNEGSKA (reference sequence). Trimming pared 6 bases from V and 0 bases from J, leaving 3 bases between. This CDR3 is 11 amino acids long. CDR3 in amino acids: CSAVAKNIQYF. In DNA form, the CDR3 reads TGCAGTGCGGTAGCCAAAAACATTCAGTACTTC.